Listed here are 26 T cell receptor beta chains from one sample, sequenced in a study of CD8 T cells in Susac syndrome. Reverse transcription of roughly 0.45 to 1 ug RNA was performed with random hexamers. MiXCR, run by TCRdb on the immunoSEQ multiplex PCR reads, gives a single entry per CDR3 protein. Of about 280,000 distinct CDR3 sequences in the sample, about 85% were seen once. The specimen was CD8+ T cells from PBMCs. These receptors all stem from a human donor with multiple sclerosis.

The chain is built from TRBV28 and TRBJ2-5; 10 bases align to TRBD2. The CDR3 extends over 19 amino acids. CDR1 is MDHEN, CDR2 SYDVKM, per germline. With 2 bases clipped from V and 2 bases from J, the junction kept 14 bases outside the gene matches. CDR3 nucleotide sequence: TGTGCCAGCAGTTTAGGGGCTAGCGGGAGCTCAGCATTTCAAGAGACCCAGTACTTC. Its translation: CASSLGASGSSAFQETQYF. Supplemented by reference TRBV28 and TRBJ2-5, the full variable domain reads DVKVTQSSRYLVKRTGEKVFLECVQDMDHENMFWYRQDPGLGLRLIYFSYDVKMKEKGDIPEGYSVSREKKERFSLILESASTNQTSMYLCASSLGASGSSAFQETQYFGPGTRLLVL.

The genes are TRBV27 and TRBJ2-7; 9 positions match TRBD2. The CDR3 runs 16 residues. V lost 6 bases, J lost 0 bases, and 9 bases stayed unmatched. The germline V gene has CDR1 MNHEY and CDR2 SMNVEV (reference sequence). DNA of the CDR3: TGTGCCAGCAGCCCGCGGGGGGGGACACGCTCCTACGAGCAGTACTTC. Amino acids: CASSPRGGTRSYEQYF.

The J gene is TRBJ2-1, the V gene TRBV19, with D tentatively TRBD2 (6 bases). CDR3 length: 16 amino acids. Trimming cost V 1 base and J 4 bases, with 14 bases left between them. Germline assignment: CDR1 LNHDA and CDR2 SQIVND (reference sequence). CDR3 sequence: CASSIGTAGRYNEQFF. The DNA for the CDR3 is TGTGCCAGTAGTATAGGTACAGCGGGCCGTTACAATGAGCAGTTCTTC.

CDR3 in amino acids: CASSPGLAWYEQFF. Here the CDR3 DNA reads TGTGCCAGCAGTCCCGGACTCGCTTGGTATGAGCAGTTCTTC. The chain links TRBV28 to TRBJ2-1, with a weak D call TRBD2 (5 bases). CDR1 MDHEN and CDR2 SYDVKM come from the germline V gene. The length of the CDR3 is 14 residues. V was cut by 5 bases and J by 8 bases, with 16 bases left in between.

V and J are TRBV7-9 and TRBJ1-1, with unresolved D. The CDR3 covers 12 residues. Germline V gene data show CDR1 as SEHNR and CDR2 as FQNEAQ (reference sequence). Trimming took 3 bases from V and 7 from J, leaving 9 bases between them. The CDR3 protein is CASSLGVNEAFF. In DNA, the CDR3 is TGTGCCAGCAGCTTGGGAGTTAATGAAGCTTTCTTT.

The chain recombines TRBV19 with TRBJ2-1, with TRBD2 matching over 7 bases. The CDR3 length is 12 residues. CDR1 is LNHDA and CDR2 is SQIVND in the germline V gene (reference sequence). The V segment lost 6 bases and the J segment 10 bases; nucleotides outside the gene matches: 6. The CDR3 DNA sequence: TGTGCCAGTAGCCCCCGGGGGGAGGAGCAGTTCTTC. Translated, it gives CASSPRGEEQFF.

With regard to this clonotype: Mismatch with germline at one junction end may stem from a read error. The CDR3 loop is CVSARAGHSPGNTIYF. The DNA for the CDR3 is TGTGTCAGCGCCAGGGCGGGGCACTCCCCTGGAAACACCATATATTTT. The chain carries TRBV7-8 and TRBJ1-3; possibly TRBD1 for D (5 bases). The V gene's germline CDR1 is SGHVS and CDR2 FQNEAQ. This CDR3 region has 16 residues.

A single count supports this clonotype. V and J are TRBV27 and TRBJ2-7; D not resolved. This CDR3 contains 15 residues. V was cut by 5 bases and J by 2 bases, with 16 bases left in between. CDR1 is MNHEY, CDR2 SMNVEV, per germline (reference sequence). In DNA, the CDR3 is TGTGCCAGCAGTCTTCGTGGAGCTCAGACCTACGAGCAGTACTTC. It translates to CASSLRGAQTYEQYF.

CDR3 sequence: CASSFSREGQTNTQYF. CDR3 DNA sequence: TGTGCCAGTAGTTTCTCACGGGAGGGCCAAACCAATACGCAGTATTTT. The chain uses TRBV19 and TRBJ2-3, with 8 bases aligning to TRBD2. The junction had 14 bases not matched to a gene; V was cut back by 5 bases and J by 7 bases. The CDR3 runs 16 residues. The germline V gene encodes CDR1 LNHDA and CDR2 SQIVND (reference sequence).

V is TRBV7-9 and J is TRBJ2-7; possible D gene TRBD1, 6 bases. The V gene's germline CDR1 is SEHNR and CDR2 FQNEAQ (reference sequence). CDR3 size: 12 residues. The V gene lost 8 bases and the J gene lost 4 bases, with 12 bases spanning the gap. The CDR3 DNA sequence: TGTGCCAGCGAAGTACAGGGATACGAGCAGTACTTC. Amino acid sequence: CASEVQGYEQYF.

The rearrangement joins TRBV25-1 to TRBJ1-2; D is perhaps TRBD1 (6 bases). The germline gives CDR1 MGHDK, CDR2 SYGVNS. The length of the CDR3 is 14 residues. Deletions cut 6 bases from V and 5 bases from J, with 16 bases between. The CDR3 sequence: CASSPRGAWYGYTF. CDR3 in DNA: TGTGCCAGCAGCCCGAGGGGGGCCTGGTATGGCTACACCTTC.

This chain connects TRBV13 to TRBJ2-3; D ambiguous. Germline values: CDR1 PRHDT, CDR2 FYEKMQ (reference sequence). The ends were cut back, 4 bases at V and 4 bases at J, with 18 bases in the middle. This CDR3 has 16 residues. The CDR3 protein is CASSSQALPPPDTQYF. The CDR3 bases are TGTGCCAGCAGCTCGCAGGCCTTACCCCCCCCAGATACGCAGTATTTT.

The gene calls are TRBV27 and TRBJ1-1; D may be TRBD1 (5 bases). Germline V gene sequence: CDR1 MNHEY, CDR2 SMNVEV (reference sequence). The V end was cut by 1 base, the J end by 5 bases, with 11 bases between. This CDR3 is 14 amino acids long. This CDR3 is CASSLLPGGTEAFF. The CDR3 coding sequence is TGTGCCAGCAGTTTATTGCCCGGGGGGACTGAAGCTTTCTTT.

This chain connects TRBV3-1 to TRBJ2-3; 7 bases are a match to TRBD2. Germline V gene data show CDR1 as LGHDT and CDR2 as YNNKEL (reference sequence). CDR3 length: 14 amino acids. V lost 6 bases and J lost 4; bases outside the gene matches: 7. The CDR3 spells CASRDQGGADTQYF. CDR3 nucleotide sequence: TGTGCCAGCAGGGACCAGGGAGGGGCAGATACGCAGTATTTT.

V usage is TRBV20-1 and J usage is TRBJ2-2, with D possibly matching TRBD2 (5 bases). The CDR3 has 14 residues. Germline-derived CDR1 and CDR2 are DFQATT and SNEGSKA (reference sequence). Deletions cut 2 bases from V and 6 bases from J, with 13 bases between. CDR3 region: CSARTTSRAGELFF. CDR3 nucleotide sequence: TGCAGTGCTAGAACTACTAGTCGCGCCGGGGAGCTGTTTTTT.

This chain joins TRBV5-8 and TRBJ2-1; TRBD2 is a possible D gene (5 bases). Looked up from germline, CDR1 is SGHTS and CDR2 is YDEGEE. V was shortened by 2 bases and J by 3 bases, with 12 bases between the two germline ends. CDR3 length: 15 residues. CDR3 DNA: TGTGCCAGCAGCTTTAGCGTTTTCCTCTACAATGAGCAGTTCTTC. This codes for CASSFSVFLYNEQFF.

This sequence joins TRBV10-3 and TRBJ1-2; D remains ambiguous. Trimming pared 7 bases from V and 5 bases from J, leaving 8 bases between. In germline, CDR1 is ENHRY, CDR2 SYGVKD. CDR3 length equals 11 residues. The CDR3 spells CAIMGLYGYTF. For the CDR3, the DNA is TGTGCCATCATGGGGTTATATGGCTACACCTTC.

The CDR3 nucleotides read TGTGCCAGCAGCTTAGGTGGGACTAGCAATGAGCAGTTCTTC. Encoded protein: CASSLGGTSNEQFF. The gene calls are TRBV11-2 and TRBJ2-1; 8 bases match TRBD2. Looked up from germline, CDR1 is SGHAT and CDR2 is FQNNGV. V shed 1 base, J shed 6 bases, and the junction held 2 bases outside the gene matches. The CDR3 length is 14 residues.

Written as DNA, the CDR3 is TGTGCCAGCATAAGACGGGGCCTGGGCCGCCACGAGCAGTACTTC. It encodes CASIRRGLGRHEQYF. The chain is built from TRBV6-7 and TRBJ2-7; D is perhaps TRBD1 or TRBD2 (5 bases each). TRBV6-7 is flagged as an ORF with uncertain function. The CDR3 totals 15 residues. The V and J ends lost 7 bases and 5 bases respectively, with 21 bases between them.

V gene TRBV25-1 combines with J gene TRBJ1-5, with 7 bases matching TRBD1. V dropped 3 bases and J dropped 2; count of bases not matched to a gene: 7. This CDR3 comprises 16 residues. Germline values: CDR1 MGHDK, CDR2 SYGVNS. CDR3 nucleotide sequence: TGTGCCAGCAGTGAGGGTACAGGGGACGGCAATCAGCCCCAGCATTTT. Amino acid sequence: CASSEGTGDGNQPQHF.

The J gene is TRBJ2-3, the V gene TRBV28; TRBD2 matches at 7 bases. The CDR3 sequence is 17 residues long. With 4 bases clipped from V and 4 bases from J, the junction kept 14 bases outside the gene matches. CDR1 and CDR2 (germline): MDHEN, SYDVKM. DNA of the CDR3: TGTGCCAGCAGTTCCGTCCTTGAGGGAGGGCCCGCAGATACGCAGTATTTT. It specifies CASSSVLEGGPADTQYF.

Only a few counts were recorded for this clonotype. The chain joins TRBV27 to TRBJ2-7; possibly TRBD1 for D (5 bases). The CDR3 covers 17 residues. Between the trimmed V and J ends, which lost 2 bases and 3 bases, there was a span of 20 bases. CDR1 and CDR2 (germline): MNHEY, SMNVEV (reference sequence). The DNA for the CDR3 is TGTGCCAGCAGTTTAACCCTCCAGGGCCCGAAGGTCTACGAGCAGTACTTC. This encodes CASSLTLQGPKVYEQYF.

This chain connects TRBV9 to TRBJ2-7; D might be TRBD1 (5 bases). V was shortened by 0 bases and J by 7 bases, with 14 bases between the two germline ends. The length of the CDR3 is 14 residues. Looked up from germline, CDR1 is SGDLS and CDR2 is YYNGEE. CDR3 in amino acids: CASSVGSRGGEQYF. CDR3 bases: TGTGCCAGCAGCGTAGGGTCTAGGGGTGGAGAGCAGTACTTC.

This rearrangement joins TRBV7-9 to TRBJ2-3; 12 bases line up with TRBD2. CDR3 size: 17 residues. J lost 3 bases, V lost 4 bases, and 8 bases had no gene match. Germline V gene data show CDR1 as SEHNR and CDR2 as FQNEAQ (reference sequence). The CDR3 protein is CASSSTSGRGGTDTQYF. The CDR3 DNA is TGTGCCAGCAGCTCGACTAGCGGGAGAGGCGGGACAGATACGCAGTATTTT.

The chain is built from TRBV27 and TRBJ2-5; no clear D. The CDR3 is 15 residues long. Germline V CDR1 and CDR2: MNHEY, SMNVEV (reference sequence). Trimming took off 3 bases at V and 2 bases at J, with 13 bases between the two ends. The CDR3 protein is CASSFTWSLQETQYF. The CDR3 nucleotides read TGTGCCAGCAGTTTTACGTGGTCCTTACAAGAGACCCAGTACTTC.

This rearrangement joins TRBV28 to TRBJ2-7; D is ambiguous. Germline lookup yields CDR1 MDHEN and CDR2 SYDVKM. Trimming took off 4 bases at V and 1 base at J, with 17 bases between the two ends. The CDR3 covers 16 residues. CDR3 sequence (DNA): TGTGCCAGCAGTTCCCCCGCTGGGCTAACTTCCTACGAGCAGTACTTC. Translating gives CASSSPAGLTSYEQYF.